Only one count was recorded for the clone carrying this TCR beta chain. What it binds is not known. This CDR3 comprises 13 residues. Looked up from germline, CDR1 is SEHNR and CDR2 is FQNEAQ (reference sequence). The V and J ends lost 8 bases and 6 bases, in that order; junction bases with no gene match: 4. This entry is derived from a study of blood T cells in healthy people across ages. General study points: There was no known CMV status for donors, so expanded clonotype changes were possibly confounded. In older individuals, TCR beta diversity per million T cells was lower, falling roughly linearly with age. There were more naive CD4+ cells and higher diversity in long-lived donors than in aged donors.

Using a J-beta primer mix together with a sample-barcoded 5' primer, a second PCR was run for roughly 6 to 12 cycles. Template switching added a 12-random-nucleotide identifier to every cDNA molecule. TCRdb redid the calling of the 5' RACE reads with MiXCR, one entry per CDR3 protein. This table holds 850,000 to 1,300,000 distinct CDR3 sequences, around 43% found once. Sequenced: blood. The chain combines TRBV7-9 with TRBJ1-4, with 9 bases that match TRBD1. The receptor was isolated from a woman aged 60-75 years in good health. The CDR3 nucleotides read TGTGCCAGCGGACAGGGGAGGCATGAAAAACTGTTTTTT. Translated, it gives CASGQGRHEKLFF.